The 13 T cell receptor beta chains in this list originate from one sample, sequenced in a study of identical twins. TCRdb ran MiXCR on the 5' RACE reads and lists one entry per CDR3 protein. The table shows around 680,000 distinct CDR3 sequences, with under 9% occurring only once. The data also belong to a second study, concerning yellow fever vaccine responses in identical twins.

The sample comprised PBMCs. Source of these receptors: a woman between 18 and 30 years old in good health.

This clonotype was observed many times. This chain connects TRBV4-3 to TRBJ2-3; 7 bases line up with TRBD2. Per germline, CDR1 LGHNA and CDR2 YSLEER. V lost 6 bases and J lost 3; bases outside the gene matches: 18. The CDR3 extends over 18 amino acids. CDR3 in DNA: TGCGCCAGCAGACACCAGGGAAGTACGGGAGGCAGGACAGATACGCAGTATTTT. Translating gives CASRHQGSTGGRTDTQYF.

This clonotype was recorded a few times. The V and J genes are TRBV4-2 and TRBJ2-5, with unresolved D. The CDR3 is made up of 14 amino acids. CDR1 LGHNA and CDR2 YNFKEQ come from the germline V gene. Trimming pared 0 bases from V and 0 bases from J, leaving 5 bases between. CDR3 sequence: CASSQDGYQETQYF. The DNA for the CDR3 is TGTGCCAGCAGCCAAGACGGGTACCAAGAGACCCAGTACTTC.

V and J are TRBV20-1 and TRBJ2-4; 9 positions agree with TRBD2. The CDR3 spans 16 residues. Germline CDR1 reads DFQATT; CDR2 reads SNEGSKA (reference sequence). V was clipped by 5 bases and J by 6 bases; unmatched bases: 14. The CDR3 DNA follows: TGCAGTGCTCAACTTATAGCGGGGGCCGTAGGAAACATTCAGTACTTC. Amino acid sequence: CSAQLIAGAVGNIQYF.

This clonotype was found many times. V gene TRBV24-1 combines with J gene TRBJ1-5, with D maybe TRBD1 (6 bases). Between the trimmed V and J ends, which lost 4 bases and 2 bases, there was a span of 14 bases. There are 16 residues in the CDR3. Looked up from germline, CDR1 is KGHDR and CDR2 is SFDVKD. In nucleotides, the CDR3 is TGTGCCACCAGTGAGCCATCGGGGGCTGGCAATCAGCCCCAGCATTTT. It yields the protein CATSEPSGAGNQPQHF.

The chain uses TRBV7-2 and TRBJ2-1; 9 bases agree with TRBD2. Germline loops: CDR1 SGHTA, CDR2 FQGNSA. This CDR3 contains 15 residues. J lost 7 bases, V lost 1 base, and 5 bases had no gene match. CDR3 amino acids: CASSLGREGRNEQFF. CDR3 in DNA: TGTGCCAGCAGCTTAGGGCGGGAGGGGAGGAATGAGCAGTTCTTC.

This clonotype was counted only a few times. The rearrangement links TRBV27 to TRBJ2-7; 9 bases agree with TRBD1. The germline V gene encodes CDR1 MNHEY and CDR2 SMNVEV (reference sequence). CDR3 length equals 15 residues. V gave up 2 bases and J gave up 3 bases; unmatched junction bases: 5. The CDR3 region is CASSLHWTGVYEQYF. DNA for the CDR3: TGTGCCAGCAGTTTACACTGGACAGGGGTCTACGAGCAGTACTTC.

The chain recombines TRBV12-3 or TRBV12-4 with TRBJ1-2, with D possibly matching TRBD1 (6 bases). V gave up 5 bases and J gave up 0 bases, with 7 bases separating them. This CDR3 is built from 13 residues. The CDR3 nucleotides are TGTGCCAGCAGTGGACAGTCTAACTATGGCTACACCTTC. It encodes CASSGQSNYGYTF.

This clonotype was recorded many times. The rearrangement links TRBV29-1 to TRBJ1-2, with 8 bases matching TRBD1. The CDR3 loop spans 14 amino acids. CDR1 and CDR2 (germline): SQVTM, ANQGSEA. V trimming: 4 bases; J trimming: 4 bases; junction bases outside the gene matches: 8. CDR3 sequence reads: CSVAQTGVFYGYTF. The CDR3 DNA reads TGCAGCGTTGCCCAGACAGGGGTTTTCTATGGCTACACCTTC.

The table lists this clonotype with many counts. The V gene is TRBV7-9, the J gene TRBJ2-1, with TRBD1 matching over 8 bases. The length of the CDR3 is 15 residues. The junction had 6 bases not matched to a gene; V was cut back by 6 bases and J by 2 bases. Germline V gene data show CDR1 as SEHNR and CDR2 as FQNEAQ (reference sequence). Written as DNA, the CDR3 is TGTGCCAGCAGTTCCGGGACAGGACCCTACAATGAGCAGTTCTTC. It translates to CASSSGTGPYNEQFF.

This clonotype has just a few counts. The V gene is TRBV6-1, the J gene TRBJ2-6; D call uncertain. The germline V gene has CDR1 MNHNS and CDR2 SASEGT. This CDR3 is built from 16 residues. V lost 6 bases and J 0 bases, leaving 12 bases between the germline ends. The CDR3 DNA sequence: TGTGCCAGCAGCCGAGGACGGACCTCTGGGGCCAACGTCCTGACTTTC. Translated, it gives CASSRGRTSGANVLTF.

This clonotype came up a few times. The V call is TRBV7-8, the J call TRBJ1-6, with a possible D match to TRBD1 (5 bases). CDR1 and CDR2 (germline): SGHVS, FQNEAQ. Trimming cost V 6 bases and J 8 bases, with 14 bases left between them. The CDR3 runs 14 residues. DNA of the CDR3: TGTGCCAGCAGGGCCAGTGGGGGGTATTCACCCCTCCACTTT. Amino acids: CASRASGGYSPLHF. Variable domain in full (rest from reference TRBV7-8 and TRBJ1-6): GAGVSQSPRYKVAKRGQDVALRCDPISGHVSLFWYQQALGQGPEFLTYFQNEAQLDKSGLPSDRFFAERPEGSVSTLKIQRTQQEDSAVYLCASRASGGYSPLHFGNGTRLTVT.

This clonotype was seen more than once but under ten times. This chain joins TRBV6-2 or TRBV6-3 and TRBJ1-1; D gene uncertain. V was pared by 0 bases and J by 11 bases, with 7 bases between. The CDR3 is made up of 11 amino acids. CDR1 is MNHEY and CDR2 is SVGEGT in the germline V gene. CDR3 in DNA: TGTGCCAGCAGTTACTCGAGTTGGGCTTTCTTT. Its translation is CASSYSSWAFF.

V usage is TRBV29-1 and J usage is TRBJ2-1; maybe TRBD2 (5 bases). Germline CDR1 SQVTM, CDR2 ANQGSEA. The CDR3 consists of 12 residues. The V and J ends lost 5 bases and 10 bases respectively, with 15 bases between them. CDR3 residues: CSVFGSTSEQFF. The CDR3 region has the DNA TGCAGCGTTTTTGGGAGCACATCGGAGCAGTTCTTC.